This paragraph reports one T cell receptor beta chain. The sample is drawn from a study of blood T cell repertoires in COVID-19. Repertoires were generated with immunoSEQ multiplex PCR, while TCRdb's copy carries only in-frame clones and drops some. The table shows around 160,000 clones, with 88% occurring only once. Per the germline V gene, CDR1 is MNHEY and CDR2 is SVGAGI. Trimming cost V 11 bases and J 8 bases; bases outside gene matches: 13. The CDR3 is 13 amino acids. V is TRBV6-5 and J is TRBJ1-1; 8 nucleotides agree with TRBD1. The sample taken for sequencing was peripheral blood. This TCR derives from a human donor in a cohort sampled during active COVID-19. In DNA form, the CDR3 reads TGTGCCGGCACCTTACAGGGGGAGGGAGAAGCTTTCTTT. This sequence encodes CAGTLQGEGEAFF.